The rows below give T cell receptor beta chains drawn from one sample of a study of T cells in Graves' hyperthyroidism and ophthalmopathy. TCRdb processed the multiplex PCR reads anew with MiXCR; each CDR3 protein has one entry. The sample lists roughly 360,000 distinct CDR3 sequences, roughly 14% occurring once. The sequencing sample was made of blood. The receptors come from a man under 40 with Graves' hyperthyroidism that later progressed to Graves' ophthalmopathy. CDR3s include the opening cysteine and the closing phenylalanine or tryptophan. A D gene is named only where the DNA matches it firmly. Not every row has a clone size; where given, it reads once, few, many or a size class.

TRBJ1-1	few	TRBD1	TRBV28	TGTGCCAGCACTCAGGGGGACAGGAACACTGAAGCTTTCTTT	CASTQGDRNTEAFF
TRBJ1-2	.	.	TRBV13	TGTGCCAGCAGCTTAGGTTGGTCAGGGGTGGCTGGCTACACCTTC	CASSLGWSGVAGYTF
TRBJ2-3	many	TRBD2	TRBV20-1	TGCAGTGCTACGCTAGCGGGGACGTCCGTGTATACGCAGTATTTT	CSATLAGTSVYTQYF
TRBJ1-3	few	.	TRBV29-1	TGCAGCGCCGTAGGCTCTGGAAACACCATATATTTT	CSAVGSGNTIYF
TRBJ1-6	many	.	TRBV15	TGTGACCAGCGACCAGGGGAAGCGATTAATTCACCCCTCCACTTT	CDQRPGEAINSPLHF
TRBJ1-3	.	.	TRBV5-1	TGCGCCAGCAGCTTTGGGGGGTTCTCTGGAAACACCATATATTTT	CASSFGGFSGNTIYF
TRBJ2-3	.	TRBD1	TRBV6-5	TGTGCCAGCAGTTCACAGGGGGCTGTGGCAGATACGCAGTATTTT	CASSSQGAVADTQYF
TRBJ1-1	.	.	TRBV11-3	TGTGCCAGCAGCTTAGATGGGGACAACTTGGGGACTGAAGCTTTCTTT	CASSLDGDNLGTEAFF
TRBJ1-1	.	TRBD1	TRBV20-1	TGCAGTGCCGAAAACATATACCGGACAGGGAAGTACACTGAAGCTTTCTTT	CSAENIYRTGKYTEAFF
TRBJ1-1	many	.	TRBV10-3	TGTGCCATCAGTGAGGCGCGGGGAGGCACTGAAGCTTTCTTT	CAISEARGGTEAFF
TRBJ1-5	few	.	TRBV24-1	TGTGCCACCAGTGACAGGGACTTCAATCAGCCCCAGCATTTT	CATSDRDFNQPQHF
TRBJ2-1	many	.	TRBV2	TGTGCCAGCTGGGCCCTTGAAAACAATGAGCAGTTCTTC	CASWALENNEQFF
TRBJ1-1	many	.	TRBV7-8	TGTGCCAGCAGCGTACAGGGATCGATGAACACTGAAGCTTTCTTT	CASSVQGSMNTEAFF
TRBJ2-5	few	TRBD2	TRBV6-1	TGTGCCAGCAGTGAAGCGAGGAGACTAGCTTTACCAAGGTACTTC	CASSEARRLALPRYF
TRBJ2-3	many	TRBD2	TRBV6-1	TGTGCCAGCAGTGCGAACGGGGGGGCCAGGGGAGATACGCAGTATTTT	CASSANGGARGDTQYF
TRBJ1-3	few	.	TRBV5-6	TGTGCCAGCAGCTTGGACCCGGACCCCTCTGGAAACACCATATATTTT	CASSLDPDPSGNTIYF
TRBJ2-5	.	.	TRBV15	TGTGCCACCAGCAGAGAAAGGGCTAGTTACGAGACCCAGTACTTC	CATSRERASYETQYF
TRBJ2-3	few	TRBD2	TRBV27	TGTGCCAGCAGTTCACCCTGGCAGCGGGGGAACACTGTTACGCAGTATTTT	CASSSPWQRGNTVTQYF
TRBJ2-3	many	TRBD2	TRBV6-1	TGTGCCAGCAGTGGGCGAGAGAGGACTAGCGGGATGAGGTATACGCAGTATTTT	CASSGRERTSGMRYTQYF
TRBJ2-7	.	.	TRBV5-4	TGTGCCAGCAGCTTTAATCAGTACGAGCAGTACTTC	CASSFNQYEQYF
TRBJ2-7	many	.	TRBV27	TGTGCCAGCAGTTACGGACGGAGCTACGAGCAGTACTTC	CASSYGRSYEQYF
TRBJ1-1	few	TRBD1	TRBV5-6	TGTGCCAGCAGCCCGAGACAGGGGGCGCAAAACACTGGAGCTTTCTTT	CASSPRQGAQNTGAFF
TRBJ2-7	.	TRBD1	TRBV30	TGTGCCTGGAGTCGCCCGGGGACAGGGGTGAAGGAGCAGTACTTC	CAWSRPGTGVKEQYF
TRBJ1-1	many	.	TRBV24-1	TGTGCCACCAGTGATTCTTCCAGGAACACTGAAGCTTTCTTT	CATSDSSRNTEAFF
TRBJ2-7	many	TRBD2	TRBV20-1	TGCAGTGCTAAGTTGGGGAGGGACGAGCAGTACTTC	CSAKLGRDEQYF
TRBJ2-1	many	TRBD2	TRBV7-2	TGTGCCAGCAGCTTAAGACAATCAAGACTAGCGGGGGGGCTTGAGCAGTTCTTC	CASSLRQSRLAGGLEQFF
TRBJ2-1	many	.	TRBV29-1	TGCAGCGTTGTAGCAATCGAGGGCTACAATGAGCAGTTCTTC	CSVVAIEGYNEQFF
TRBJ2-5	few	.	TRBV20-1	TGCAGTGCGGCCCCTCTAACGCAAAGACAGTACTTC	CSAAPLTQRQYF
TRBJ1-2	many	.	TRBV20-1	TGCAGTGCTCCTAATCGTCGTAATGGGGGCGCAGATGGCTACACCTTC	CSAPNRRNGGADGYTF
TRBJ2-1	.	.	TRBV7-2	TGTGCCAGCAGCCCTGGACTACAATCTAACTTCTACAATGAGCAGTTCTTC	CASSPGLQSNFYNEQFF
TRBJ2-5	many	.	TRBV7-9	TGTGCCAGCAGCGGGGGGACAGTCCAAGAGACCCAGTACTTC	CASSGGTVQETQYF
TRBJ2-1	few	TRBD2	TRBV6-2/TRBV6-3	TGTGCCAGCAGTTTTCGGCGGGGGGCCAACAATGAGCAGTTCTTC	CASSFRRGANNEQFF
TRBJ1-2	few	TRBD1	TRBV19	TGTGCCAGTAGGCGACAGGGGCCCTATGGCTACACCTTC	CASRRQGPYGYTF
TRBJ2-1	few	.	TRBV30	TGTGCCTGGAGTTGGGGTCAGGGGAGCTACAATGAGCAGTTCTTC	CAWSWGQGSYNEQFF
TRBJ2-3	few	TRBD2	TRBV28	TGTGCCAGCACCTCTTGGGGGGGGAGGGGCACAGATACGCAGTATTTT	CASTSWGGRGTDTQYF
TRBJ2-1	many	.	TRBV28	TGTGCCAGCACCGCCCCCCGTAGCGGCAATGAGCAGTTCTTC	CASTAPRSGNEQFF
TRBJ1-1	.	.	TRBV18	TGTGCCAGCTCACCACCTCAGGGGCCCAACACTGAAGCTTTCTTT	CASSPPQGPNTEAFF
TRBJ2-3	.	.	TRBV24-1	TGTGCCACCAGTGATCAGCCTAGCACAGATACGCAGTATTTT	CATSDQPSTDTQYF
TRBJ2-3	few	.	TRBV14	TGTGCCAGCAGCCAAGGGACAGGCGGGATAACAGATACGCAGTATTTT	CASSQGTGGITDTQYF
TRBJ1-6	many	TRBD1	TRBV12-3/TRBV12-4	TGTGCCAGCAGTCCAGGACAGGGGCAGGGCTATAATTCACCCCTCCACTTT	CASSPGQGQGYNSPLHF